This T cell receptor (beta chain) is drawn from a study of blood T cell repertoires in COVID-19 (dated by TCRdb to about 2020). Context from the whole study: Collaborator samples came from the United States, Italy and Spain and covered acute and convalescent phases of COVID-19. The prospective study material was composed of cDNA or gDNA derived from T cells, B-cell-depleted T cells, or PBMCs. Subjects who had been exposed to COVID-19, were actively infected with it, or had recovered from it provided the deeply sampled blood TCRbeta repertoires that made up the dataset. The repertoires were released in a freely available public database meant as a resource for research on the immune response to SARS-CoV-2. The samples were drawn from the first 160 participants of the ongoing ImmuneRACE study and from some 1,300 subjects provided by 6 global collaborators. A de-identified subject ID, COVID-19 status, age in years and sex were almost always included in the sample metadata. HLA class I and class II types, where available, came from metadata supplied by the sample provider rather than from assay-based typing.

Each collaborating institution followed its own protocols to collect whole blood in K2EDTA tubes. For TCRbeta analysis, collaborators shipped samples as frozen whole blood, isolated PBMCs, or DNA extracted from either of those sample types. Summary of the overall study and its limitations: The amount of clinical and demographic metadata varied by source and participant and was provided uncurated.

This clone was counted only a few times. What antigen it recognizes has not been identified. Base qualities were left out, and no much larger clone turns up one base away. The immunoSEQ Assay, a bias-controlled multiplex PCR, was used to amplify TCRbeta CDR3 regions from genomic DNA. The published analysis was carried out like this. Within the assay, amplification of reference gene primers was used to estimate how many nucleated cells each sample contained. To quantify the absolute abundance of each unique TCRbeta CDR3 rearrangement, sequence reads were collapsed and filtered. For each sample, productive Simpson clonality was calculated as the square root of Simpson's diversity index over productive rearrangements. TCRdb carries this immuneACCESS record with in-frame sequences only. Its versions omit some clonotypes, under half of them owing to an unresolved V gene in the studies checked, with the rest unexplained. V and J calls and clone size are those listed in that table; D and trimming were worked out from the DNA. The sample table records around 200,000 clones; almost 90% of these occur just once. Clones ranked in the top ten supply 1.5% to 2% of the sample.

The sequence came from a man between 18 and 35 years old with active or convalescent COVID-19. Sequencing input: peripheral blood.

Here the CDR3 is given as CASSQDPRAAGYTF. The base sequence is TGTGCCAGCAGCCAAGATCCCAGGGCTGCGGGCTACACCTTC. The chain is assembled from TRBV3-1 (or the pseudogene TRBV3-2) and TRBJ1-2; TRBD1 is perhaps the D gene, given 5 matching bases. Per the germline V gene (reference sequence), LGHDT is the CDR1 and YNNKEL is the CDR2. Trimming at the junction amounts to 0 bases on V and 8 bases on J, and the germline ends lie 13 bases apart. Taken from cysteine to phenylalanine, the CDR3 has 14 residues. The read is trimmed to its CDR3 DNA, 42 bases read in frame from base 1.